Presented here are 18 T cell receptor beta chains from one specimen sequenced in a study of cytomegalovirus exposure and HLA in healthy donors (dated by TCRdb to 2015 to 2018). Library construction relied on the immunoSEQ multiplex PCR assay. A mixture of 60 forward primers for TCR Vbeta segments and 13 reverse primers for TCR Jbeta segments was used in the multiplex PCR. TCRdb limited this immuneACCESS table to in-frame rearrangements with V and J called. A share of clones is missing; checked studies link under half to unresolved V genes, and the rest is unexplained. The sample includes tens of thousands of clones, with about 76% observed a single time. The top ten clones comprise more than 2.5% of the sample. Sequenced: PBMCs. These receptors all stem from a man aged 18 to 30 in good health and CMV-seronegative.

Here the CDR3 DNA reads TGTGCCAGCAGCCCACTAGATTCGGGTACGCAGTATTTT. This codes for CASSPLDSGTQYF. V gene TRBV7-3 combines with J gene TRBJ2-3, with a weak D call TRBD2 (5 bases). The CDR3 loop spans 13 amino acids. The V and J ends lost 5 bases and 8 bases respectively, with 14 bases between them. Germline lookup yields CDR1 SGHTA and CDR2 FQGTGA.

This rearrangement joins TRBV27 to TRBJ1-1; the match to TRBD1 covers 9 bases. Germline CDR1 MNHEY, CDR2 SMNVEV (reference sequence). The CDR3 is 13 residues long. V shed 6 bases, J shed 7 bases, and the junction held 6 bases outside the gene matches. CDR3 in DNA: TGTGCCAGCAGAGGACAGGGGACGATTGAAGCTTTCTTT. Protein sequence: CASRGQGTIEAFF.

The chain combines TRBV27 with TRBJ1-6, with 9 bases matching TRBD1. Germline V gene sequence: CDR1 MNHEY, CDR2 SMNVEV (reference sequence). The CDR3 loop spans 15 amino acids. The ends lost 6 bases at V and 4 bases at J; junction bases unmatched: 4. The CDR3 bases are TGTGCCAGCAGCCCACAGGGGGCGTATAATTCACCCCTCCACTTT. Translated, it gives CASSPQGAYNSPLHF.

The gene calls are TRBV4-2 and TRBJ1-6; TRBD1 might be the D (5 bases). CDR3 length: 15 residues. The ends were cut back, 0 bases at V and 8 bases at J, with 11 bases in the middle. In germline, CDR1 is LGHNA, CDR2 YNFKEQ. The CDR3 region is CASSQDGGGYSPLHF. For the CDR3, the DNA is TGTGCCAGCAGCCAAGATGGGGGGGGGTATTCACCCCTCCACTTT.

The CDR3 DNA follows: TGTGCCAGCAGTGACATGGTCGGTGTTAACTATGGCTACACCTTC. Protein: CASSDMVGVNYGYTF. This chain connects TRBV6-1 to TRBJ1-2; D gene ambiguous. V lost 3 bases, J lost 1 base, and 12 bases lay in between. The CDR3 contains 15 residues. CDR1 MNHNS and CDR2 SASEGT come from the germline V gene.

The chain carries TRBV19 and TRBJ2-5, with D perhaps TRBD2 (6 bases). In germline, CDR1 is LNHDA, CDR2 SQIVND (reference sequence). CDR3 length: 13 residues. Trimming cost V 7 bases and J 5 bases, with 14 bases left between them. CDR3 in DNA: TGTGCCAGTAATACGGGGGTTCTGGAGACCCAGTACTTC. Its protein is CASNTGVLETQYF.

This clone was observed a few times. The V and J genes are TRBV6-1 and TRBJ1-6; maybe TRBD1 (5 bases). Trimming took 3 bases from V and 7 from J, leaving 16 bases between them. CDR1 is MNHNS and CDR2 is SASEGT in the germline V gene. The CDR3 is made up of 16 amino acids. As DNA, the CDR3 is TGTGCCAGCAGTGAGGGGCGGGGCACTCTCAATTCACCCCTCCACTTT. As protein: CASSEGRGTLNSPLHF.

This chain connects TRBV30 to TRBJ1-5; D not certain. Germline assignment: CDR1 GTSNPN and CDR2 SVGIG (reference sequence). Trimming stripped 2 bases from V and 3 bases from J, with 11 bases between. CDR3 length equals 14 residues. CDR3 nucleotide sequence: TGTGCCTGGAGTCCAGACGACTACAATCAGCCCCAGCATTTT. It translates to CAWSPDDYNQPQHF.

This chain links TRBV5-1 with TRBJ2-3, with D perhaps TRBD1 (5 bases). The CDR3 is 15 residues long. V was cut by 2 bases and J by 3 bases, with 13 bases left in between. The germline V gene encodes CDR1 SGHRS and CDR2 YFSETQ. CDR3 amino acids: CASSLGVLGTDTQYF. The CDR3 coding sequence is TGCGCCAGCAGCTTAGGGGTTTTGGGAACAGATACGCAGTATTTT.

V usage is TRBV7-8 and J usage is TRBJ1-4, with 10 bases fitting TRBD1. The CDR3 spans 15 residues. CDR1 and CDR2 from the germline V gene are SGHVS and FQNEAQ. Trimming cost V 5 bases and J 8 bases; bases outside gene matches: 8. The CDR3 DNA reads TGTGCCAGCAGCACATCCGGGACAGGGGCGGAAAAACTGTTTTTT. Translating it yields CASSTSGTGAEKLFF.

This chain uses TRBV6-1 with TRBJ2-7; tentative D call: TRBD1 (5 bases). The CDR3 has 14 amino acids. V gave up 10 bases and J gave up 0 bases, with 16 bases separating them. Germline V CDR1 and CDR2: MNHNS, SASEGT. The CDR3 nucleotides are TGTGCCACCAAACAGGACCCAAGCTCCTACGAGCAGTACTTC. Translating gives CATKQDPSSYEQYF.

The chain links TRBV10-1 to TRBJ1-1; weak D call: TRBD1 (6 bases). The germline V gene has CDR1 WNHNN and CDR2 SYGVQD (reference sequence). The CDR3 is 14 amino acids. V was pared by 5 bases and J by 4 bases, with 14 bases between. This CDR3 reads CASSTNGQSTEAFF. CDR3 in DNA: TGCGCCAGCAGTACAAATGGACAGAGCACTGAAGCTTTCTTT.

This rearrangement joins TRBV4-2 to TRBJ2-5, with D perhaps TRBD1 (6 bases). V was shortened by 1 base and J by 0 bases, with 12 bases between the two germline ends. Germline V lookup: CDR1 LGHNA, CDR2 YNFKEQ. The CDR3 sequence is 16 residues long. The CDR3 sequence is CASSQGDTLYQETQYF. CDR3 DNA: TGTGCCAGCAGCCAAGGGGACACCCTATACCAAGAGACCCAGTACTTC.

The chain recombines TRBV5-1 with TRBJ1-4, with D possibly being TRBD1 (6 bases). The germline V gene has CDR1 SGHRS and CDR2 YFSETQ. V dropped 0 bases and J dropped 1 base, with 10 bases sitting between them. This CDR3 has 16 amino acids. This chain's CDR3 is CASSLAGTLTNEKLFF. In DNA form, the CDR3 reads TGCGCCAGCAGCTTGGCCGGGACACTAACTAATGAAAAACTGTTTTTT.

CDR3 nucleotides: TGTGCCTGGAGCCGGGGGAGCTGGGAGACCCAGTACTTC. Translating it yields CAWSRGSWETQYF. The gene calls are TRBV30 and TRBJ2-5, with a weak D call TRBD2 (6 bases). CDR3 length: 13 residues. V was cut by 3 bases and J by 5 bases, with 13 bases left in between. Germline assignment: CDR1 GTSNPN and CDR2 SVGIG (reference sequence).

The rearrangement links TRBV7-2 to TRBJ1-2; 7 bases fit TRBD1. The ends lost 5 bases at V and 0 bases at J; junction bases unmatched: 3. The CDR3 contains 14 residues. The germline V gene has CDR1 SGHTA and CDR2 FQGNSA. In DNA form, the CDR3 reads TGTGCCAGCAGCGACAGGGTGGCTAACTATGGCTACACCTTC. As protein: CASSDRVANYGYTF. The full variable domain, in which reference TRBV7-2 and TRBJ1-2 provide the parts outside the CDR3, is GAGVSQSPSNKVTEKGKDVELRCDPISGHTALYWYRQSLGQGLEFLIYFQGNSAPDKSGLPSDRFSAERTGGSVSTLTIQRTQQEDSAVYLCASSDRVANYGYTFGSGTRLTVV.

This clone was detected a few times. The chain joins TRBV9 to TRBJ2-2; 9 bases align to TRBD2. CDR1 and CDR2 from the germline V gene are SGDLS and YYNGEE. The CDR3 is 18 residues long. J lost 6 bases, V lost 0 bases, and 12 bases had no gene match. CDR3 region: CASSVGGLAGPRPGELFF. The CDR3 DNA reads TGTGCCAGCAGCGTAGGAGGGCTAGCGGGGCCCAGACCCGGGGAGCTGTTTTTT.

This chain uses TRBV9 with TRBJ2-5, with 11 bases aligning to TRBD1. The CDR3 contains 15 residues. Germline loops: CDR1 SGDLS, CDR2 YYNGEE. V dropped 3 bases and J dropped 5; count of bases not matched to a gene: 6. CDR3 loop: CASSARDRGGETQYF. The CDR3 nucleotides read TGTGCCAGCAGCGCCCGGGACAGGGGGGGCGAGACCCAGTACTTC.